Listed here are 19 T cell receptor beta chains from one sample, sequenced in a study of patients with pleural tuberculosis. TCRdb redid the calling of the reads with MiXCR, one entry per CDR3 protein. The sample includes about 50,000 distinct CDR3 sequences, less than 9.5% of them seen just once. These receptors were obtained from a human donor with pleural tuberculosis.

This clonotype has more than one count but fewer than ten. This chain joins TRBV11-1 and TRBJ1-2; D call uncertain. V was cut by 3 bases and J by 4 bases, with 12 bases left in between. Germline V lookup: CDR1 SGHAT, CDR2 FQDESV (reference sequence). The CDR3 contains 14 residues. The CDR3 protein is CASSFALPGYGYTF. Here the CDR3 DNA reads TGTGCCAGCAGCTTTGCCTTACCGGGCTATGGCTACACCTTC.

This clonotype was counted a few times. The CDR3: CASSVRQANTGELFF. The CDR3 coding sequence is TGTGCCAGCTCAGTACGACAGGCGAACACCGGGGAGCTGTTTTTT. The chain employs TRBV18 and TRBJ2-2; maybe TRBD1 (6 bases). Per the germline V gene, CDR1 is KGHSH and CDR2 is LQKENI. V was cut by 5 bases and J by 0 bases, with 10 bases left in between. CDR3 length: 15 residues.

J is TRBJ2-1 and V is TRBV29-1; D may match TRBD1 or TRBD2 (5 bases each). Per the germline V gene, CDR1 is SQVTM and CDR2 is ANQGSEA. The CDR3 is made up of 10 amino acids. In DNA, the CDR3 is TGCAATGTTCTTGGGACCGAGAAGTTCTTC. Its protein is CNVLGTEKFF.

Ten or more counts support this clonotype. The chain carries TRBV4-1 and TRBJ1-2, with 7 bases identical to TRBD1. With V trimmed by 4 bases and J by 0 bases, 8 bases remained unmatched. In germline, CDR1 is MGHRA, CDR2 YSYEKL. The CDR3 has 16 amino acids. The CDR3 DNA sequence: TGCGCCAGCAGCCCGACAGGGAAAGGGACTAACTATGGCTACACCTTC. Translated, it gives CASSPTGKGTNYGYTF.

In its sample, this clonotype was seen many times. The CDR3 DNA reads as TGTGCCAGCAGCCGGGACTCCGAGACCCAGTACTTC. Protein: CASSRDSETQYF. The chain employs TRBV7-9 and TRBJ2-5; TRBD2 is a possible D gene (6 bases). CDR1 and CDR2 from the germline V gene are SEHNR and FQNEAQ (reference sequence). The CDR3 extends over 12 amino acids. The V and J ends lost 5 bases and 5 bases respectively, with 9 bases between them.

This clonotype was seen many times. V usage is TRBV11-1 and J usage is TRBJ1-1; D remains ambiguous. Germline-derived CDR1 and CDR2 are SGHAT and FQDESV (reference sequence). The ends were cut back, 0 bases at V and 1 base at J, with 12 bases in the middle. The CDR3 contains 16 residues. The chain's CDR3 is CASSLAATVPNTEAFF. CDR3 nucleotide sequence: TGTGCCAGCAGCTTAGCGGCGACGGTCCCGAACACTGAAGCTTTCTTT.

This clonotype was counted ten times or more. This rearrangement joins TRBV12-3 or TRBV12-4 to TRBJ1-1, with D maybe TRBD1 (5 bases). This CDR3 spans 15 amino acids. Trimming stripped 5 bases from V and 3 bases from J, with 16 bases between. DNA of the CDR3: TGTGCCAGCAGTACAGGAGGCTCAAACGACACTGAAGCTTTCTTT. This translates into CASSTGGSNDTEAFF.

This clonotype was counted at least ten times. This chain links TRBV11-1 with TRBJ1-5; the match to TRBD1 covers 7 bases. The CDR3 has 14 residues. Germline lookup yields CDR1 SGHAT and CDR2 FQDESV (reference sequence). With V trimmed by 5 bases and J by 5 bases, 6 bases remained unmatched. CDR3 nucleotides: TGTGCCAGCAGCAGAGACAGGGAGGATCAGCCCCAGCATTTT. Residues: CASSRDREDQPQHF.

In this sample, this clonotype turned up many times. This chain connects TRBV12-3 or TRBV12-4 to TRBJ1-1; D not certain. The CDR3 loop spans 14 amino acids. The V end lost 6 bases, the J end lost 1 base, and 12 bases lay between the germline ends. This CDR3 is CASRVGSQNTEAFF. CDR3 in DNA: TGTGCCAGCAGAGTCGGGAGCCAGAACACTGAAGCTTTCTTT.

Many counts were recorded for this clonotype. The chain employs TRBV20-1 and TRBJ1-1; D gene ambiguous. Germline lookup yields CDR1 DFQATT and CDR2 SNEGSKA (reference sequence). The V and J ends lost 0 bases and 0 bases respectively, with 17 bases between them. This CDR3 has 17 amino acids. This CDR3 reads CSARDGGSSVMNTEAFF. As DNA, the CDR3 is TGCAGTGCTAGAGATGGTGGCAGCTCCGTAATGAACACTGAAGCTTTCTTT.

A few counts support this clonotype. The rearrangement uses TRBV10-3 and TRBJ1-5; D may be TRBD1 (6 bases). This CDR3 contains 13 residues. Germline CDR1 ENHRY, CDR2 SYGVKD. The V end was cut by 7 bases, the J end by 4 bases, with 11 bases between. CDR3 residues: CAIKRQENQPQHF. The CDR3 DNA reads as TGTGCCATCAAAAGACAGGAGAATCAGCCCCAGCATTTT.

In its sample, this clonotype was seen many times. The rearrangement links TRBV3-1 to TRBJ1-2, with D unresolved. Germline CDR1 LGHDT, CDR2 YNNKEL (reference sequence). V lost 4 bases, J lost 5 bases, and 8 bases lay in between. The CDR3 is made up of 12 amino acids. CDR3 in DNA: TGTGCCAGCAGCCCCGTGACATATGGCTACACCTTC. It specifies CASSPVTYGYTF.

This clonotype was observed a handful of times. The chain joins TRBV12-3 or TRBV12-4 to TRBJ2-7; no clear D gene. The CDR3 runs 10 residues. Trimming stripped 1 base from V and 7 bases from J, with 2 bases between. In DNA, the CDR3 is TGTGCCAGCAGTTTAGAAGAGCAGTACTTC. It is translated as CASSLEEQYF.

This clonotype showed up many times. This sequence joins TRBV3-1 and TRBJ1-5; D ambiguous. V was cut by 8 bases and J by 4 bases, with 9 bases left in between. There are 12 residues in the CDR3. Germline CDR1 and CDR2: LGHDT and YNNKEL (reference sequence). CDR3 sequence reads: CASSTLNQPQHF. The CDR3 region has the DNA TGTGCCAGCTCAACTCTTAATCAGCCCCAGCATTTT.

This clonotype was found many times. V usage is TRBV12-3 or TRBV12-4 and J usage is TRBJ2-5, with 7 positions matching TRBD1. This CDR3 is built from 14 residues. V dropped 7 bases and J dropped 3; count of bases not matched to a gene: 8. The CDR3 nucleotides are TGTGCCAGCACCCTTGTAGGGACAGAAGAGACCCAGTACTTC. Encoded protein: CASTLVGTEETQYF.

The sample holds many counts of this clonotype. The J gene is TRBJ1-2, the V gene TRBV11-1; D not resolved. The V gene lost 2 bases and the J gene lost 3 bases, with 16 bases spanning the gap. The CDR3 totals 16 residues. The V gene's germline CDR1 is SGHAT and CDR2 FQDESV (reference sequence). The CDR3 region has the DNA TGTGCCAGCAGCTTATCACTAGGGCGGGAGGACTATGGCTACACCTTC. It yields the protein CASSLSLGREDYGYTF.

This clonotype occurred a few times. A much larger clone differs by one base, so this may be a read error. CDR3 loop: CASCIVLMRQPQHF. The CDR3 DNA follows: TGTGCCAGTTGTATCGTCCTAATGAGGCAGCCCCAGCATTTT. The V and J genes are TRBV19 and TRBJ1-5, with D uncertain. The CDR3 is 14 residues long. Germline values: CDR1 LNHDA, CDR2 SQIVND (reference sequence).

CDR3 sequence: CAIRELAVTDTQYF. CDR3 sequence (DNA): TGTGCCATCAGGGAGCTAGCGGTTACAGATACGCAGTATTTT. The gene calls are TRBV10-3 and TRBJ2-3; TRBD2 aligns across 7 bases. Losses at the gene ends were 6 bases for V and 3 bases for J; bases not matched to a gene: 6. The CDR3 is 14 residues long. Germline V lookup: CDR1 ENHRY, CDR2 SYGVKD.

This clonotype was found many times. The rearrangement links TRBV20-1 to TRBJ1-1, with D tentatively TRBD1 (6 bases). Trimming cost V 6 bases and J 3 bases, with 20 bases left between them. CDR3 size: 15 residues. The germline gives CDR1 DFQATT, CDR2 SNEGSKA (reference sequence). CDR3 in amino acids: CSAVGAGGPDTEAFF. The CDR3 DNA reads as TGCAGTGCCGTTGGCGCGGGGGGGCCGGACACTGAAGCTTTCTTT.